This entry lists 29 T cell receptor beta chains sequenced from one sample in a study of cytomegalovirus exposure and HLA in healthy donors. A multiplex PCR was run with 60 Vbeta primers and 13 Jbeta primers. This table comes from immunoSEQ multiplex PCR, and its TCRdb copy is limited to in-frame clones, with some not included. Of more than 150,000 clones in the sample, roughly 87% were seen once. Sequenced: PBMCs. These receptors came from a girl under two years old in good health and CMV-seronegative.

This clone was found a few times. The rearrangement links TRBV5-1 to TRBJ2-7, with 8 bases aligning to TRBD1. The V segment lost 3 bases and the J segment 4 bases; nucleotides outside the gene matches: 6. This CDR3 is 14 amino acids long. Germline CDR1 SGHRS, CDR2 YFSETQ. The CDR3 coding sequence is TGCGCCAGCAGCTATGGACAGGGCCAGTACGAGCAGTACTTC. Translated, it gives CASSYGQGQYEQYF.

This clone appeared once. The chain uses TRBV19 and TRBJ1-2; perhaps TRBD1 as D (6 bases). Trimming shortened V by 6 bases and J by 2 bases, and 7 bases separated the two germline ends. Germline lookup yields CDR1 LNHDA and CDR2 SQIVND (reference sequence). This CDR3 contains 12 residues. The CDR3 loop is CASRGQNYGYTF. The DNA for the CDR3 is TGTGCCAGTAGAGGACAGAACTATGGCTACACCTTC.

The chain combines TRBV14 with TRBJ2-3; 9 bases fit TRBD2. Germline assignment: CDR1 SGHDN and CDR2 FVKESK. V lost 4 bases and J lost 0; bases outside the gene matches: 5. The CDR3 is 16 residues long. Here the CDR3 reads CASSLRLAASTDTQYF. Written as DNA, the CDR3 is TGTGCCAGCAGCCTCCGACTAGCGGCTAGCACAGATACGCAGTATTTT.

A word on this clone: This sample includes further DNA sequences coding for the same CDR3. This chain uses TRBV5-1 with TRBJ1-2; the match to TRBD1 covers 8 bases. Germline V gene data show CDR1 as SGHRS and CDR2 as YFSETQ. CDR3 length equals 14 residues. Germline trimming cut 3 bases from V and 2 bases from J; bases unmatched to any gene: 3. Here the CDR3 DNA reads TGCGCCAGCAGCTCCGGACAGGGCAACTATGGCTACACCTTC. Translating gives CASSSGQGNYGYTF.

V is TRBV5-5 and J is TRBJ2-7; TRBD2 might be the D (5 bases). V was pared by 4 bases and J by 1 base, with 18 bases between. The CDR3 runs to 16 residues. Germline lookup yields CDR1 SGHKS and CDR2 YYEKEE (reference sequence). The CDR3 nucleotides are TGTGCCAGCAGCCCCCGAAGCGGAGCGGAGTCCTACGAGCAGTACTTC. This codes for CASSPRSGAESYEQYF.

This chain connects TRBV2 to TRBJ2-3; D possibly corresponds to TRBD2 (6 bases). The CDR3 totals 16 residues. The germline gives CDR1 SNHLY, CDR2 FYNNEI. With 8 bases removed from V and 2 bases from J, the gap between germline ends came to 20 bases. CDR3 protein: CASGSRERLATDTQYF. The CDR3 nucleotides read TGTGCCAGCGGATCCCGGGAGCGGCTGGCCACAGATACGCAGTATTTT.

The chain employs TRBV5-4 and TRBJ1-2, with D possibly TRBD1 on 6 matching bases. Trimming removed 0 bases from V and 8 bases from J, with 14 bases in between. The CDR3 totals 14 residues. Germline V lookup: CDR1 SGHNT, CDR2 YYREEE (reference sequence). The CDR3 here is CASSLDRGAEGYTF. As DNA, the CDR3 is TGTGCCAGCAGCTTGGACCGGGGGGCGGAGGGCTACACCTTC.

V is TRBV11-2 and J is TRBJ1-1, with a weak D call TRBD1 (5 bases). CDR1 and CDR2 (germline): SGHAT, FQNNGV. The length of the CDR3 is 15 residues. Trimming shortened V by 1 base and J by 1 base, and 10 bases separated the two germline ends. The CDR3 DNA reads as TGTGCCAGCAGCTTAGTGGGGCAGACGAACACTGAAGCTTTCTTT. It encodes CASSLVGQTNTEAFF.

This chain uses TRBV5-1 with TRBJ2-3, with 8 bases that match TRBD1. Germline-derived CDR1 and CDR2 are SGHRS and YFSETQ. After removal of 6 bases from V and 8 bases from J, the junction contained 5 bases not matched to a gene. The CDR3 consists of 12 residues. The CDR3 DNA reads TGCGCCAGCAATCAGGGGGCGACTACGCAGTATTTT. Protein: CASNQGATTQYF.

This clone was seen only once. The CDR3 coding sequence is TGCAGCATGGGGGGGGCCAGGGCTTCCTACAATGAGCAGTTCTTC. It yields the protein CSMGGARASYNEQFF. The rearrangement uses TRBV29-1 and TRBJ2-1; tentatively, D is TRBD2 (7 bases). Germline values: CDR1 SQVTM, CDR2 ANQGSEA. Between the trimmed V and J ends, which lost 8 bases and 1 base, there was a span of 18 bases. There are 15 residues in the CDR3.

The V call is TRBV7-6, the J call TRBJ2-5; maybe TRBD2 (5 bases). The DNA end is more similar to TRBJ2-7, so the J call may be wrong. The germline CDR1 and CDR2 sequences are SGHVS and FNYEAQ. The CDR3 covers 14 residues. CDR3 protein: CASSPKIGVYEQYF. In nucleotides, the CDR3 is TGTGCCAGCAGTCCCAAAATCGGGGTCTACGAGCAGTACTTC.

The V and J genes are TRBV29-1 and TRBJ2-1; perhaps TRBD1 as D (6 bases). The germline V and J ends were trimmed by 5 bases and 4 bases, with 12 bases remaining between them. Germline loops: CDR1 SQVTM, CDR2 ANQGSEA. The CDR3 length is 13 residues. The CDR3 coding sequence is TGCAGCGTTTCAGGGGCCCTTTACAATGAGCAGTTCTTC. Translation: CSVSGALYNEQFF.

The CDR3 DNA is TGTGCCAGCAGTGAAAGCTTCGCTACTGAAGCTTTCTTT. Residues: CASSESFATEAFF. The rearrangement links TRBV25-1 to TRBJ1-1; D gene ambiguous. The CDR3 has 13 residues. Germline V lookup: CDR1 MGHDK, CDR2 SYGVNS. Deletions cut 2 bases from V and 5 bases from J, with 9 bases between.

This chain joins TRBV10-3 and TRBJ2-7; TRBD2 matches at 9 bases. The CDR3 consists of 18 residues. J gave up 4 bases and V 2 bases, and 15 bases lay outside the gene matches. CDR1 and CDR2 (germline): ENHRY, SYGVKD. The CDR3 nucleotides read TGTGCCATCAGTGAGGTAGCGGGGGTCTCTCTCTCGGCTTACGAGCAGTACTTC. This sequence encodes CAISEVAGVSLSAYEQYF.

CDR3 bases: TGCGCCAGCAGCTTGGATGAAGCACGGCAGGGGGCCTACGAGCAGTACTTC. It is translated as CASSLDEARQGAYEQYF. V usage is TRBV5-1 and J usage is TRBJ2-7, with 7 bases matching TRBD1. Germline V gene data show CDR1 as SGHRS and CDR2 as YFSETQ. V dropped 0 bases and J dropped 2; count of bases not matched to a gene: 11. The CDR3 extends over 17 amino acids. Based on the CDR3 plus reference TRBV5-1 and TRBJ2-7, the full variable domain is KAGVTQTPRYLIKTRGQQVTLSCSPISGHRSVSWYQQTPGQGLQFLFEYFSETQRNKGNFPGRFSGRQFSNSRSEMNVSTLELGDSALYLCASSLDEARQGAYEQYFGPGTRLTVT.

V gene TRBV4-1 combines with J gene TRBJ2-3; 12 bases map to TRBD2. The trim removed 0 bases at V and 5 bases at J, leaving 9 bases unmatched. CDR1 and CDR2 from the germline V gene are MGHRA and YSYEKL. This CDR3 is built from 18 residues. In DNA, the CDR3 is TGCGCCAGCAGCCAAGACCGACCCGGACTAGCGGGATTAGATACGCAGTATTTT. Protein sequence: CASSQDRPGLAGLDTQYF.

The chain is built from TRBV7-2 and TRBJ1-1; the D gene is possibly TRBD1 (6 bases). CDR1 and CDR2 (germline): SGHTA, FQGNSA. V lost 6 bases, J lost 3 bases, and 14 bases lay in between. The CDR3 extends over 14 amino acids. The CDR3 nucleotides are TGTGCCAGCAGGGCGGGGGGCCATTACACTGAAGCTTTCTTT. Encoded protein: CASRAGGHYTEAFF.

The chain joins TRBV4-2 to TRBJ2-3, with 15 bases matching TRBD2. The CDR3 consists of 16 residues. Germline loops: CDR1 LGHNA, CDR2 YNFKEQ. V lost 3 bases, J lost 6 bases, and 4 bases stayed unmatched. CDR3 DNA sequence: TGTGCCAGCAGCCAGCCCGGGACTAGCGGGAGGGATACGCAGTATTTT. Amino acids: CASSQPGTSGRDTQYF.

This chain joins TRBV29-1 and TRBJ1-2; 8 bases line up with TRBD1. Per germline, CDR1 SQVTM and CDR2 ANQGSEA. CDR3 size: 13 residues. Losses at the gene ends were 7 bases for V and 6 bases for J; bases not matched to a gene: 10. As DNA, the CDR3 is TGCAGCGCCGGGGACAGGTCGTGGGATGGCTACACCTTC. It yields the protein CSAGDRSWDGYTF.

This chain connects TRBV6-5 to TRBJ1-6, with 9 positions matching TRBD1. CDR1 is MNHEY and CDR2 is SVGAGI in the germline V gene. There are 14 residues in the CDR3. V shed 6 bases, J shed 6 bases, and the junction held 3 bases outside the gene matches. This CDR3 is CASRRTGANSPLHF. The CDR3 nucleotides read TGTGCCAGCAGAAGGACAGGGGCTAATTCACCCCTCCACTTT.

The V and J genes are TRBV2 and TRBJ1-3; 10 bases match TRBD1. Germline CDR1 SNHLY, CDR2 FYNNEI. CDR3 length: 17 amino acids. The junction had 10 bases not matched to a gene; V was cut back by 8 bases and J by 0 bases. The CDR3 spells CASLTMGDRGSGNTIYF. CDR3 DNA: TGTGCCAGCTTGACCATGGGGGACAGGGGCTCTGGAAACACCATATATTTT.

The CDR3 region is CASSQDWYGGLEAFF. CDR3 DNA sequence: TGCGCCAGCAGCCAAGATTGGTACGGGGGGTTAGAAGCTTTCTTT. The gene calls are TRBV4-1 and TRBJ1-1, with a possible D match to TRBD1 (5 bases). The CDR3 is 15 residues long. CDR1 is MGHRA and CDR2 is YSYEKL in the germline V gene. V was shortened by 0 bases and J by 8 bases, with 16 bases between the two germline ends.

This rearrangement joins TRBV9 to TRBJ2-7; 9 bases are a match to TRBD2. The CDR3 is 17 residues long. From germline, CDR1 is SGDLS and CDR2 YYNGEE. Trimming removed 1 base from V and 4 bases from J; junction bases left unmatched: 12. Here the CDR3 DNA reads TGTGCCAGCAGCGTACTACTAGCGGGCCCCTCTCTTTACGAGCAGTACTTC. Translation: CASSVLLAGPSLYEQYF.

The V and J genes are TRBV18 and TRBJ1-5, with 11 bases lining up with TRBD1. The CDR3 runs 17 residues. The germline CDR1 and CDR2 sequences are KGHSH and LQKENI. V was pared by 6 bases and J by 2 bases, with 9 bases of the junction left unmatched. This chain's CDR3 is CASSRTGGYGGNQPQHF. The CDR3, as DNA: TGTGCCAGCTCGCGGACAGGGGGCTATGGAGGCAATCAGCCCCAGCATTTT.

This clone was recorded a few times. The chain recombines TRBV14 with TRBJ1-1; D is ambiguous. The CDR3 loop spans 13 amino acids. V was shortened by 5 bases and J by 0 bases, with 7 bases between the two germline ends. The germline V gene has CDR1 SGHDN and CDR2 FVKESK. CDR3 in DNA: TGTGCCAGCAGCAAGCAGGTGAACACTGAAGCTTTCTTT. The encoded protein is CASSKQVNTEAFF. Complete variable domain (other parts from reference TRBV14 and TRBJ1-1): EAGVTQFPSHSVIEKGQTVTLRCDPISGHDNLYWYRRVMGKEIKFLLHFVKESKQDESGMPNNRFLAERTGGTYSTLKVQPAELEDSGVYFCASSKQVNTEAFFGQGTRLTVV.

The chain uses TRBV4-3 and TRBJ2-5, with 8 positions matching TRBD2. The CDR3 consists of 16 residues. Germline V gene lookup returns CDR1 LGHNA and CDR2 YSLEER. The ends lost 2 bases at V and 5 bases at J; junction bases unmatched: 10. CDR3 nucleotides: TGCGCCAGCAGCCAAAGCCCGAGCGGGAGCCGGGAGACCCAGTACTTC. Protein: CASSQSPSGSRETQYF.

This rearrangement joins TRBV4-1 to TRBJ2-5; maybe TRBD2 (5 bases). There are 12 residues in the CDR3. V lost 1 base and J 11 bases, leaving 11 bases between the germline ends. CDR1 and CDR2 from the germline V gene are MGHRA and YSYEKL. The CDR3 region is CASSQVGLEQYF. In DNA, the CDR3 is TGCGCCAGCAGCCAAGTTGGACTTGAGCAGTACTTC.

The chain uses TRBV2 and TRBJ1-5, with unresolved D. V shed 7 bases and J shed 6 bases, with 13 bases lying between them. Germline values: CDR1 SNHLY, CDR2 FYNNEI. This CDR3 has 13 residues. The CDR3 protein is CASTGQYAQPQHF. The CDR3 DNA is TGTGCCAGCACGGGTCAGTATGCTCAGCCCCAGCATTTT.

This chain joins TRBV6-1 and TRBJ2-3; the match to TRBD2 covers 12 bases. The CDR3 is 15 amino acids. In germline, CDR1 is MNHNS, CDR2 SASEGT. Losses at the gene ends were 6 bases for V and 2 bases for J; bases not matched to a gene: 3. CDR3 coding DNA: TGTGCCAGCAGAGGACTAGCGGGGTCCACAGATACGCAGTATTTT. This codes for CASRGLAGSTDTQYF.